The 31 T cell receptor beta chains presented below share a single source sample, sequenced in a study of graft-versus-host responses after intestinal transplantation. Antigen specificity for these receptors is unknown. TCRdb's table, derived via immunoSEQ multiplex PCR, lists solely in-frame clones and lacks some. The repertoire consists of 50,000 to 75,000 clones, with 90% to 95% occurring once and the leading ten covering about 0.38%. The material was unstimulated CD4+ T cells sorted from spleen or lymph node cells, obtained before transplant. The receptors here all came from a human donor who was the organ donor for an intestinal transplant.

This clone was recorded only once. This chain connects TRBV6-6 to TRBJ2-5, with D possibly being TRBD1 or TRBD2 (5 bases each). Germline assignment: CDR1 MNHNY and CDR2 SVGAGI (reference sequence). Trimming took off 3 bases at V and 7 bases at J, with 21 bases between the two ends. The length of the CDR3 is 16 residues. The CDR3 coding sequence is TGTGCCAGCAGTTATACGTGGGGGTCCGTCGGTGGGACCCAGTACTTC. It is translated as CASSYTWGSVGGTQYF.

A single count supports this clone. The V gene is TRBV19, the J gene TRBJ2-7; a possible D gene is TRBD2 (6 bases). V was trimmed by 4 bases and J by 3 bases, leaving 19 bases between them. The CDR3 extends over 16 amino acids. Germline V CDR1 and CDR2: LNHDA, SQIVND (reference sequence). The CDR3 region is CASSKAGSPPIYEQYF. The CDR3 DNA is TGTGCCAGTAGTAAGGCGGGGTCCCCTCCCATCTACGAGCAGTACTTC.

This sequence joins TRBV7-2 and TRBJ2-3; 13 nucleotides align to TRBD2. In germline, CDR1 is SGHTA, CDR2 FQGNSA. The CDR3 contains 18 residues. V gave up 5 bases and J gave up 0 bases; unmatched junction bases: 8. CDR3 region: CASSPRTSGGLSTDTQYF. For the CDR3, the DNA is TGTGCCAGCAGCCCTAGGACTAGCGGGGGCCTTAGCACAGATACGCAGTATTTT.

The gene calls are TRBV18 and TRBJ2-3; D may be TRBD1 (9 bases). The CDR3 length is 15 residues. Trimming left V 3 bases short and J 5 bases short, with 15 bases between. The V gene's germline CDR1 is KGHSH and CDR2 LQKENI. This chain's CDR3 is CASSPLAGQGDTQYF. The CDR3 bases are TGTGCCAGCTCACCTTTAGCGGGACAGGGAGATACGCAGTATTTT.

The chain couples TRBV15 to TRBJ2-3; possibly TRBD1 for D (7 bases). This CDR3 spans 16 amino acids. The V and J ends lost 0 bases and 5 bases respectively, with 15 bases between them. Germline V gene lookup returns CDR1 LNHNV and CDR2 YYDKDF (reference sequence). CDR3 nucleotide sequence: TGTGCCACCAGCAGAGATCTAGGGGGCGGGAAAGATACGCAGTATTTT. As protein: CATSRDLGGGKDTQYF.

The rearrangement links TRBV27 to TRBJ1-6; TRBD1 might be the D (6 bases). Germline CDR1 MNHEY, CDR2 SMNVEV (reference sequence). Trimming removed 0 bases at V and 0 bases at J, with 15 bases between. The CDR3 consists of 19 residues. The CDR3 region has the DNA TGTGCCAGCAGTTTATCGTTTCGTCAGGGGAGCTCCTATAATTCACCCCTCCACTTT. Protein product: CASSLSFRQGSSYNSPLHF.

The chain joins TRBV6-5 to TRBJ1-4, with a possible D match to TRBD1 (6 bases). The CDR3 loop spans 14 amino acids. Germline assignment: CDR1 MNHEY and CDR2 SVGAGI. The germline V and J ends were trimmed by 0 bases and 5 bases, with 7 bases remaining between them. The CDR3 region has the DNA TGTGCCAGCAGTTACTCGAGGGGGAATGAAAAACTGTTTTTT. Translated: CASSYSRGNEKLFF.

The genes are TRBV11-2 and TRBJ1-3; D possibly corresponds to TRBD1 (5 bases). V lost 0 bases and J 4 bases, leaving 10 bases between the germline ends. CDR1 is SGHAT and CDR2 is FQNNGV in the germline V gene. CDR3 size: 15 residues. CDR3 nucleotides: TGTGCCAGCAGCTTAGAACGGGGCTCCGGAAACACCATATATTTT. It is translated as CASSLERGSGNTIYF. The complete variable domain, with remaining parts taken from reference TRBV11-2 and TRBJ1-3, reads EAGVAQSPRYKIIEKRQSVAFWCNPISGHATLYWYQQILGQGPKLLIQFQNNGVVDDSQLPKDRFSAERLKGVDSTLKIQPAKLEDSAVYLCASSLERGSGNTIYFGEGSWLTVV.

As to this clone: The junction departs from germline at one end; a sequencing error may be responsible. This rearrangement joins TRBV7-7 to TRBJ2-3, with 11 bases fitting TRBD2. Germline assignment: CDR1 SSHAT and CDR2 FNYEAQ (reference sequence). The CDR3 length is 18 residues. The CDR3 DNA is TGTGCTAGCAGCTCCCGTCCGACTAGCGGGGAGAGCACAGATACGCAGTATTTT. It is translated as CASSSRPTSGESTDTQYF.

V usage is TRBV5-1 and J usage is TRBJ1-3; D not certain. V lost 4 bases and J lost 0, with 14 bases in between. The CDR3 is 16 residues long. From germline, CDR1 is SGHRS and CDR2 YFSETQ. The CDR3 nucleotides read TGCGCCAGCAGCCAGAGGCCCAGGTACTCTGGAAACACCATATATTTT. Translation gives CASSQRPRYSGNTIYF.

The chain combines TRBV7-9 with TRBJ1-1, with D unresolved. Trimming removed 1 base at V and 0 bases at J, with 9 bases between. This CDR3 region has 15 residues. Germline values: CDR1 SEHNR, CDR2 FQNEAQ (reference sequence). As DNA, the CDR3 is TGTGCCAGCAGCTTAGGGGTGACACTGAACACTGAAGCTTTCTTT. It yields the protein CASSLGVTLNTEAFF.

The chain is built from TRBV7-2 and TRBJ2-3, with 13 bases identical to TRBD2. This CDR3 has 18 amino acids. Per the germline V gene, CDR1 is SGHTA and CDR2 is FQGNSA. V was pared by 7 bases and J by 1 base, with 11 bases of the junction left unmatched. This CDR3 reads CASNGLAGAYLGTDTQYF. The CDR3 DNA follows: TGTGCCAGCAACGGACTAGCGGGGGCCTACCTAGGCACAGATACGCAGTATTTT.

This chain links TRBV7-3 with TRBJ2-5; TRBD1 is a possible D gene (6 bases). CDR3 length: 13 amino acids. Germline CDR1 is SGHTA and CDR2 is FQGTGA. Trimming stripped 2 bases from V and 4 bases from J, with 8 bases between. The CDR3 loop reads CASSLVGGETQYF. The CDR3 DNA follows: TGTGCCAGCAGCTTAGTAGGGGGAGAGACCCAGTACTTC.

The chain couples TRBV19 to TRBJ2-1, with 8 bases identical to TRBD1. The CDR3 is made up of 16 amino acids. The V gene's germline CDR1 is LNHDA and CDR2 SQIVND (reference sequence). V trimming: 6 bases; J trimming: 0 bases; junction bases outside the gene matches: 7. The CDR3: CASSGQGLSSYNEQFF. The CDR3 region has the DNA TGTGCCAGTAGCGGACAGGGTTTGAGCTCCTACAATGAGCAGTTCTTC.

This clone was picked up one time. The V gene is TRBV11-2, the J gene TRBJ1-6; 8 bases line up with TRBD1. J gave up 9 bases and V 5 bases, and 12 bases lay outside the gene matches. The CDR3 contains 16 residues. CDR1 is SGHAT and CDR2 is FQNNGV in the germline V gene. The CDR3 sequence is CASSLLRTGWFSPLHF. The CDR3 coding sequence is TGTGCCAGCAGCCTTCTACGGACAGGGTGGTTTTCACCCCTCCACTTT.

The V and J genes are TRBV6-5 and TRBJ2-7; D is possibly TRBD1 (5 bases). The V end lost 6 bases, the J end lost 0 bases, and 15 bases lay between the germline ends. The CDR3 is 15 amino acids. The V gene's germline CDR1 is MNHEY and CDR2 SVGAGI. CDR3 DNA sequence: TGTGCCAGCAGCCCTCAGGGTCTGAGCTCCTACGAGCAGTACTTC. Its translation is CASSPQGLSSYEQYF.

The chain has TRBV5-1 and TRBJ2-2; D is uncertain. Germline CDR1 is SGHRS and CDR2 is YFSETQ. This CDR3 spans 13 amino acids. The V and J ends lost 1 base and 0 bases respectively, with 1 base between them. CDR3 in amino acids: CASSLTNTGELFF. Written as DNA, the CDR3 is TGCGCCAGCAGCTTGACGAACACCGGGGAGCTGTTTTTT.

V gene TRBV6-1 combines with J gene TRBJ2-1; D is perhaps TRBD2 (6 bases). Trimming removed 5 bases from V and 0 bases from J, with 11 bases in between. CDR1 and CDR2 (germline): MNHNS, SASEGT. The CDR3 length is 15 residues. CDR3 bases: TGTGCCAGCAGTTCGGGACTTAGCTCCTACAATGAGCAGTTCTTC. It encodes CASSSGLSSYNEQFF.

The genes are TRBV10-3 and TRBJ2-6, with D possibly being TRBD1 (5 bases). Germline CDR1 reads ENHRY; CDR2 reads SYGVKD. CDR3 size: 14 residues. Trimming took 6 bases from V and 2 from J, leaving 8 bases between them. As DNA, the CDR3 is TGTGCCATCAGCCGACAGCCTGGGGCCAACGTCCTGACTTTC. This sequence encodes CAISRQPGANVLTF.

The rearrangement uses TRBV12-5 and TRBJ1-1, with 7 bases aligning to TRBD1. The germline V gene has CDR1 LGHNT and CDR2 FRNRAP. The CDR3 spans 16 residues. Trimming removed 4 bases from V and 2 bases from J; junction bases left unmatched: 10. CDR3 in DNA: TGTGCTAGTGGTTCTCGACAGGGCTCGTCCAACACTGAAGCTTTCTTT. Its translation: CASGSRQGSSNTEAFF.

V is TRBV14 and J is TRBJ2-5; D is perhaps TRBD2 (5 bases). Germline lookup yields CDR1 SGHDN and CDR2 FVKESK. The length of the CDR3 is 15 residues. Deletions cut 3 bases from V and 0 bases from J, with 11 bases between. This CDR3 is CASSHSSWYQETQYF. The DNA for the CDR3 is TGTGCCAGCAGCCACTCTAGCTGGTACCAAGAGACCCAGTACTTC.

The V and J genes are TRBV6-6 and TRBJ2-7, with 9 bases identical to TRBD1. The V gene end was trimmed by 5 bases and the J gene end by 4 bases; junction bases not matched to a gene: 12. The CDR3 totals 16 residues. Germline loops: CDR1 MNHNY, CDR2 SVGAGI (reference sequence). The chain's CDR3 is CASSNLPGQGPYEQYF. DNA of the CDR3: TGTGCCAGCAGTAATTTACCGGGACAGGGACCTTACGAGCAGTACTTC.

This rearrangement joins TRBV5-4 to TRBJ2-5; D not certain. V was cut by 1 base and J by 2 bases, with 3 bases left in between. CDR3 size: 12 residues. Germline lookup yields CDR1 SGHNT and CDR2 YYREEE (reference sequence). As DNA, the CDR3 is TGTGCCAGCAGCTTGTTACAAGAGACCCAGTACTTC. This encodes CASSLLQETQYF.

The CDR3 DNA is TGCGCCAGCAGCCCGAGGACAGGGGATCCCTACGAGCAGTACTTC. This codes for CASSPRTGDPYEQYF. This chain links TRBV5-1 with TRBJ2-7; TRBD1 matches 9 bases. Germline values: CDR1 SGHRS, CDR2 YFSETQ. J was trimmed by 2 bases and V by 4 bases; bases with no gene match: 7. The CDR3 is made up of 15 amino acids.

The CDR3: CASSEGALLRFRYGYTF. CDR3 in DNA: TGTGCCAGCAGTGAAGGCGCCTTGCTACGTTTTAGGTATGGCTACACCTTC. The chain is built from TRBV2 and TRBJ1-2; D is ambiguous. The CDR3 consists of 17 residues. CDR1 and CDR2 (germline): SNHLY, FYNNEI. V dropped 1 base and J dropped 5 bases, with 20 bases sitting between them.

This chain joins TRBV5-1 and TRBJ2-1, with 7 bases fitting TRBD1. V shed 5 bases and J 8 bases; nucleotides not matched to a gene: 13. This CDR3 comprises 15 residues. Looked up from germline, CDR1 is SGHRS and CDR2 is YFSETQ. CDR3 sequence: CASSPELDRAYEQFF. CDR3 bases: TGCGCCAGCAGTCCGGAACTCGACAGGGCTTATGAGCAGTTCTTC.

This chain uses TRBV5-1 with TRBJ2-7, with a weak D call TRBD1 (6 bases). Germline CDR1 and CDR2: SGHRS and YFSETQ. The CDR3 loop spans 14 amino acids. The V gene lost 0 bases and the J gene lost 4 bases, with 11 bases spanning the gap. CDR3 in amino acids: CASSLGTVSYEQYF. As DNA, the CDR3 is TGCGCCAGCAGCTTGGGGACAGTTTCTTACGAGCAGTACTTC.

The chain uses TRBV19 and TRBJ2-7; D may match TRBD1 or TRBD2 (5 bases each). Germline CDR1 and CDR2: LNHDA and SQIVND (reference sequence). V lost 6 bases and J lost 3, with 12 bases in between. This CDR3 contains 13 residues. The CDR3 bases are TGTGCCAGTAGCCCGGGACGGTTCTACGAGCAGTACTTC. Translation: CASSPGRFYEQYF. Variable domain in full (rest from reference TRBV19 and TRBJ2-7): DGGITQSPKYLFRKEGQNVTLSCEQNLNHDAMYWYRQDPGQGLRLIYYSQIVNDFQKGDIAEGYSVSREKKESFPLTVTSAQKNPTAFYLCASSPGRFYEQYFGPGTRLTVT.

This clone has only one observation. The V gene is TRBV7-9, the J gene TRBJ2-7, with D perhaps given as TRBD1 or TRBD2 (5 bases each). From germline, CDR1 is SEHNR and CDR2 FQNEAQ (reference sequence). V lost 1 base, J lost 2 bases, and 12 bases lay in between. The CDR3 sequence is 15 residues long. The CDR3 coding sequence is TGTGCCAGCAGCTTAGAAGGAGGCAGGGCCTACGAGCAGTACTTC. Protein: CASSLEGGRAYEQYF.

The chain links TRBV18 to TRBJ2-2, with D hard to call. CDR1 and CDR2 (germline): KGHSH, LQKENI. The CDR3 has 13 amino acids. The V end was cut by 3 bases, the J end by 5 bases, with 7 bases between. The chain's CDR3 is CASSPQETGELFF. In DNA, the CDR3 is TGTGCCAGCTCACCGCAGGAGACCGGGGAGCTGTTTTTT.

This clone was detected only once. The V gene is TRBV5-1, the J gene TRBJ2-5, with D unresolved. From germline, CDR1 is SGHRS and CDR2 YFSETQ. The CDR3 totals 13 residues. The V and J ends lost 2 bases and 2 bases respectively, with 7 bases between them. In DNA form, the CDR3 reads TGCGCCAGCAGCTTTTACGGGCAAGAGACCCAGTACTTC. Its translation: CASSFYGQETQYF.